This TCR beta chain was retrieved from a study of early T cells in non-severe SARS-CoV-2 infection. TCRdb redid the calling of the 5' RACE reads with MiXCR, one entry per CDR3 protein. Here the sample spans approximately 50,000 distinct CDR3 sequences, 7.5% to 9.5% being singletons. Deletions cut 2 bases from V and 7 bases from J, with 5 bases between. Germline V gives CDR1 MDHEN, CDR2 SYDVKM. CDR3 length: 12 amino acids. The V call is TRBV28, the J call TRBJ1-4; D gene uncertain. This clonotype originated in an adult who was a healthcare worker with PCR-confirmed SARS-CoV-2 infection or an uninfected control (not recorded which). The sample taken for sequencing was whole blood. The CDR3 protein is CASSLVGEKLFF. The DNA of the CDR3 is TGTGCCAGCAGTTTAGTAGGTGAAAAACTGTTTTTT.